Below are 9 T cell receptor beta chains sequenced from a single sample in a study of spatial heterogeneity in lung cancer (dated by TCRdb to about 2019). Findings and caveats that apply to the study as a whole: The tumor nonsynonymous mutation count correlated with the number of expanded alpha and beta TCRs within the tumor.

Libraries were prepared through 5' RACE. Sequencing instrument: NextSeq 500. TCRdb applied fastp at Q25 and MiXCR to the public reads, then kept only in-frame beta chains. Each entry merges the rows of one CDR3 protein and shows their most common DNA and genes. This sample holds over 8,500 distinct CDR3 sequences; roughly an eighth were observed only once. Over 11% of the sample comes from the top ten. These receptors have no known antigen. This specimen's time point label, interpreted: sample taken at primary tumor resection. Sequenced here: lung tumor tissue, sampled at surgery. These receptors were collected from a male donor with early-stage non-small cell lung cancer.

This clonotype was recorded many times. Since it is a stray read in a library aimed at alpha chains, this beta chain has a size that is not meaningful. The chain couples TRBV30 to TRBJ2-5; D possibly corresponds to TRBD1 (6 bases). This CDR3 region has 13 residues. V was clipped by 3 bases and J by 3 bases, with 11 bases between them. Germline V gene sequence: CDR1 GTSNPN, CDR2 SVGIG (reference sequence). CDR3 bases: TGTGCCTGGAGCCCTGACAGGAAAGAGACCCAGTACTTC. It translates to CAWSPDRKETQYF.

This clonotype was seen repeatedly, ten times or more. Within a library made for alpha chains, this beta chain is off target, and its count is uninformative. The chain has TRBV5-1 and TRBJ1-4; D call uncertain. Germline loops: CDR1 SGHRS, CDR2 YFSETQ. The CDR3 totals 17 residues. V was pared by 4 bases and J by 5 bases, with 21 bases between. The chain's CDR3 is CASSRNEPGRGNEKLFF. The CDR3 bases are TGCGCCAGCAGCAGAAACGAACCGGGCCGGGGAAATGAAAAACTGTTTTTT.

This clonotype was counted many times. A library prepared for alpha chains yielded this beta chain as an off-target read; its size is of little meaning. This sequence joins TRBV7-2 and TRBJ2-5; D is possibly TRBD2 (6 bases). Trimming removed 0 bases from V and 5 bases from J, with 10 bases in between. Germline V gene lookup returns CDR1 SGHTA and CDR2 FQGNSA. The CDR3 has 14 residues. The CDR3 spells CASSLAAGSETQYF. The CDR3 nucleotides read TGTGCCAGCAGCTTAGCGGCCGGGAGTGAGACCCAGTACTTC.

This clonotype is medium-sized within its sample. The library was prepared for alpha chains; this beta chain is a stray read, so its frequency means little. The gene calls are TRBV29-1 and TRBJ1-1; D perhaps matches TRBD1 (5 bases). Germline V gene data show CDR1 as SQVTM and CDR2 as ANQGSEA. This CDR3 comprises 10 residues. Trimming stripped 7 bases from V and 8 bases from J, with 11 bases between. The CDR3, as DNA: TGCAGCGGTCTTTGGGGCGAAGCTTTCTTT. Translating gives CSGLWGEAFF.

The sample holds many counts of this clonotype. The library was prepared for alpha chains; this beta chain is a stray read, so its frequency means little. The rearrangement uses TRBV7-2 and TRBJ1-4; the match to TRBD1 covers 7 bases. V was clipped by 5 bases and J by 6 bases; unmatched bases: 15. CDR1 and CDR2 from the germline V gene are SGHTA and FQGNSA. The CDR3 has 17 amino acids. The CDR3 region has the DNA TGTGCCAGCAGCCGACAGAGACACAGGGGTATGGATGAAAAACTGTTTTTT. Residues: CASSRQRHRGMDEKLFF.

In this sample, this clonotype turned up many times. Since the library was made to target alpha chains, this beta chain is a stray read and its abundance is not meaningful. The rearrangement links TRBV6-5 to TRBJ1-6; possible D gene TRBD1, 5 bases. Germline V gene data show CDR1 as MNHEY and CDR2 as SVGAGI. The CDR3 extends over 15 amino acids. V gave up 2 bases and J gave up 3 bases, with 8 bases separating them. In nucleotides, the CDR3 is TGTGCCAGCAGTTACGGGGCACACTATAATTCACCCCTCCACTTT. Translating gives CASSYGAHYNSPLHF.

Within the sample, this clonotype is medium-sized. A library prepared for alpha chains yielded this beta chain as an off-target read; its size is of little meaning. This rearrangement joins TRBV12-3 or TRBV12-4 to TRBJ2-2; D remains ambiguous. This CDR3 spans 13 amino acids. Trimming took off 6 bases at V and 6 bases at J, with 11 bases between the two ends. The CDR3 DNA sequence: TGTGCCAGCAGAGGGTCAGGTGCCGGGGAGCTGTTTTTT. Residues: CASRGSGAGELFF.

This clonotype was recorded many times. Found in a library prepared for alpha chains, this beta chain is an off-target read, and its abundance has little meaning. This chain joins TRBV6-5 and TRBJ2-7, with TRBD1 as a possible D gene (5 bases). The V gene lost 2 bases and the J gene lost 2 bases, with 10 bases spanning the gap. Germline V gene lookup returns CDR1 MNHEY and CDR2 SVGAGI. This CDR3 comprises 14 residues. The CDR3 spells CASSYIQGTYEQYF. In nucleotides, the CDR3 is TGTGCCAGCAGTTACATTCAGGGTACCTACGAGCAGTACTTC.

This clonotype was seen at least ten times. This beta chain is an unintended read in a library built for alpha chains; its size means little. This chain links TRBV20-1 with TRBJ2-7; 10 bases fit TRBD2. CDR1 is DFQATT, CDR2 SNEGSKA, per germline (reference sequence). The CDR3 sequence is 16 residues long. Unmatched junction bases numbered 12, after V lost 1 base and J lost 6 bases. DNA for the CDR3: TGCAGTGCTAGAGCCCAGCAGAGCGGGAGGGCCGCCGAGCAGTACTTC. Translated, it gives CSARAQQSGRAAEQYF.